This note documents a single TCR beta chain sequence. TCRdb's table, derived via immunoSEQ multiplex PCR, lists solely in-frame clones and lacks some. This table has just under 60,000 clones, roughly nine tenths appearing once. The CDR3 runs 13 residues. Trimming shortened V by 4 bases and J by 1 base, and 7 bases separated the two germline ends. Germline values: CDR1 SEHNR, CDR2 FQNEAQ (reference sequence). The data were taken from a study of control samples from healthy donors and cancer patients. The J gene is TRBJ1-1, the V gene TRBV7-9; D is uncertain. Sequencing was carried out using PBMCs. The sequence derives from a man aged 40-55 years with colorectal cancer. CDR3 DNA: TGTGCCAGCAGCTCCTACGCGAACACTGAAGCTTTCTTT. Protein sequence: CASSSYANTEAFF.